The entry that follows covers one T cell receptor (beta chain) sequence. The sample belongs to a study of shared clonotypes between healthy human individuals. The CDR3 sequence is 16 residues long. Deletions cut 0 bases from V and 4 bases from J, with 15 bases between. The germline gives CDR1 LNHNV, CDR2 YYDKDF (reference sequence). The protocol was immunoSEQ multiplex PCR, while the TCRdb copy is restricted to in-frame clones and leaves out a portion. There are under 1,100,000 clones in the sample; around 74% occur only once, and around 1.5% lies in the top ten. The source is a man aged 18 to 35 in good health. Sequencing input: memory CD4+ T cells sorted from blood. Subset specified: CD45RA-negative fraction. The chain has TRBV15 and TRBJ2-5; D may match TRBD1 or TRBD2 (6 bases each). The CDR3 sequence is CATSRDPGAGGETQYF. In DNA form, the CDR3 reads TGTGCCACCAGCAGAGATCCGGGGGCAGGAGGAGAGACCCAGTACTTC. Complete variable domain (other parts from reference TRBV15 and TRBJ2-5): DAMVIQNPRYQVTQFGKPVTLSCSQTLNHNVMYWYQQKSSQAPKLLFHYYDKDFNNEADTPDNFQSRRPNTSFCFLDIRSPGLGDTAMYLCATSRDPGAGGETQYFGPGTRLLVL.